Presented here are 14 T cell receptor beta chains from one specimen sequenced in a study of cytomegalovirus exposure and HLA in healthy donors. PCR used 60 Vbeta primers and 13 Jbeta primers. TCRdb keeps only in-frame clones here, not all; method: immunoSEQ multiplex PCR. The sample carries around 97,000 clones, 73% recorded once. Material: PBMCs. Receptor source: a man aged 40-50 years in good health and CMV-seronegative.

The chain combines TRBV19 with TRBJ2-5; TRBD2 is a possible D gene (6 bases). V was pared by 5 bases and J by 1 base, with 11 bases between. The CDR3 is 14 residues long. Germline-derived CDR1 and CDR2 are LNHDA and SQIVND (reference sequence). CDR3 sequence (DNA): TGTGCCAGTAGTTACCTCGGGGGCCAAGAGACCCAGTACTTC. As protein: CASSYLGGQETQYF.

V and J are TRBV5-6 and TRBJ2-7; perhaps TRBD1 as D (5 bases). V was cut by 0 bases and J by 3 bases, with 7 bases left in between. Germline V lookup: CDR1 SGHDT, CDR2 YYEEEE. The CDR3 is made up of 13 amino acids. DNA for the CDR3: TGTGCCAGCAGCTTGGGACAGCGCTACGAGCAGTACTTC. This translates into CASSLGQRYEQYF.

The V gene is TRBV4-3, the J gene TRBJ1-1; no clear D gene. V gave up 0 bases and J gave up 1 base, with 6 bases separating them. CDR3 length: 14 residues. Germline CDR1 LGHNA, CDR2 YSLEER. The CDR3 region is CASSQDYENTEAFF. In nucleotides, the CDR3 is TGCGCCAGCAGCCAAGACTACGAGAACACTGAAGCTTTCTTT.

The chain has TRBV6-6 and TRBJ1-6; D is perhaps TRBD1 (6 bases). Trimming shortened V by 4 bases and J by 9 bases, and 13 bases separated the two germline ends. Germline CDR1 reads MNHNY; CDR2 reads SVGAGI (reference sequence). The CDR3 length is 14 residues. The CDR3 DNA is TGTGCCAGCAGTTTCCTGGGACATTCTTCACCCCTCCACTTT. Protein: CASSFLGHSSPLHF.

The V call is TRBV29-1, the J call TRBJ2-1; 7 positions agree with TRBD1. Germline V CDR1 and CDR2: SQVTM, ANQGSEA. Trimming took 3 bases from V and 6 from J; bases not matched to a gene: 5. CDR3 length: 13 amino acids. Here the CDR3 reads CSVDGQGVNEQFF. DNA of the CDR3: TGCAGCGTTGACGGGCAGGGGGTCAATGAGCAGTTCTTC.

The chain employs TRBV5-6 and TRBJ2-7, with D perhaps matching TRBD1 (5 bases). With 1 base removed from V and 3 bases from J, the gap between germline ends came to 14 bases. Germline CDR1 is SGHDT and CDR2 is YYEEEE. This CDR3 spans 15 amino acids. As DNA, the CDR3 is TGTGCCAGCAGCTTGCTGGGGCTAAGCCGCTACGAGCAGTACTTC. Its translation: CASSLLGLSRYEQYF.

The rearrangement joins TRBV4-1 to TRBJ1-4, with 10 bases lining up with TRBD1. This CDR3 contains 15 residues. Germline loops: CDR1 MGHRA, CDR2 YSYEKL. The junction had 13 bases not matched to a gene; V was cut back by 4 bases and J by 14 bases. This chain's CDR3 is CASSPLDRGGGRLFF. The CDR3 region has the DNA TGCGCCAGCAGCCCCCTGGACAGGGGGGGAGGACGGCTGTTTTTT.

In the case of this clone: Since the CDR3 does not end with the conserved phenylalanine or tryptophan, this likely comes from a read error. This chain joins TRBV6-1 and TRBJ1-1; D is unclear. The CDR3 runs to 14 residues. Looked up from germline, CDR1 is MNHNS and CDR2 is SASEGT. Trimming removed 7 bases from V and 7 bases from J, with 19 bases in between. The CDR3 nucleotides read TGTGCCAGCATCGAACCGGGAAAATCTAATGAAGCTTTCGTT. Its protein is CASIEPGKSNEAFV.

V is TRBV4-1 and J is TRBJ1-5; D might be TRBD1 (6 bases). Trimming cost V 0 bases and J 0 bases, with 15 bases left between them. The V gene's germline CDR1 is MGHRA and CDR2 YSYEKL. The CDR3 totals 18 residues. DNA for the CDR3: TGCGCCAGCAGCCAAGACGCCAGGGGCCTGAGTAGCAATCAGCCCCAGCATTTT. Amino acids: CASSQDARGLSSNQPQHF.

The V gene is TRBV2, the J gene TRBJ1-1; the D gene is possibly TRBD1 (6 bases). V lost 7 bases to trimming and J lost 7 bases, with 13 bases between them. The CDR3 covers 12 residues. Germline lookup yields CDR1 SNHLY and CDR2 FYNNEI. This CDR3 is CASTVQGGEAFF. CDR3 coding DNA: TGTGCCAGCACGGTACAGGGCGGTGAAGCTTTCTTT.

The gene calls are TRBV11-2 and TRBJ1-2; a possible D gene is TRBD1 (5 bases). CDR1 and CDR2 from the germline V gene are SGHAT and FQNNGV. CDR3 length equals 14 residues. V gave up 2 bases and J gave up 7 bases, with 14 bases separating them. CDR3 amino acids: CASSLLQGGPGYTF. CDR3 DNA sequence: TGTGCCAGCAGCTTACTTCAGGGAGGGCCTGGCTACACCTTC.

The genes are TRBV30 and TRBJ2-1; TRBD2 matches 10 bases. This CDR3 has 14 residues. V lost 4 bases to trimming and J lost 9 bases; unmatched junction nucleotides: 9. Germline-derived CDR1 and CDR2 are GTSNPN and SVGIG (reference sequence). The CDR3, as DNA: TGTGCCTGGACAGCGGGGGGGCCACTTGTTGAGCAGTTCTTC. Its protein is CAWTAGGPLVEQFF.

V gene TRBV5-4 combines with J gene TRBJ2-6; 8 bases align to TRBD1. With V trimmed by 4 bases and J by 0 bases, 15 bases remained unmatched. The CDR3 spans 20 residues. Germline CDR1 reads SGHNT; CDR2 reads YYREEE (reference sequence). CDR3 amino acids: CASSRGGDRGKVSGANVLTF. CDR3 bases: TGTGCCAGCAGCCGAGGGGGCGACAGGGGTAAAGTCTCTGGGGCCAACGTCCTGACTTTC. Variable domain in full (rest from reference TRBV5-4 and TRBJ2-6): ETGVTQSPTHLIKTRGQQVTLRCSSQSGHNTVSWYQQALGQGPQFIFQYYREEENGRGNFPPRFSGLQFPNYSSELNVNALELDDSALYLCASSRGGDRGKVSGANVLTFGAGSRLTVL.

J is TRBJ2-7 and V is TRBV5-1, with TRBD1 matching over 8 bases. Per germline, CDR1 SGHRS and CDR2 YFSETQ. V lost 0 bases to trimming and J lost 6 bases; unmatched junction nucleotides: 5. The CDR3 has 14 residues. The CDR3 coding sequence is TGCGCCAGCAGCTTGGGGCAGGGGGCAAGCGAGCAGTACTTC. Protein: CASSLGQGASEQYF.